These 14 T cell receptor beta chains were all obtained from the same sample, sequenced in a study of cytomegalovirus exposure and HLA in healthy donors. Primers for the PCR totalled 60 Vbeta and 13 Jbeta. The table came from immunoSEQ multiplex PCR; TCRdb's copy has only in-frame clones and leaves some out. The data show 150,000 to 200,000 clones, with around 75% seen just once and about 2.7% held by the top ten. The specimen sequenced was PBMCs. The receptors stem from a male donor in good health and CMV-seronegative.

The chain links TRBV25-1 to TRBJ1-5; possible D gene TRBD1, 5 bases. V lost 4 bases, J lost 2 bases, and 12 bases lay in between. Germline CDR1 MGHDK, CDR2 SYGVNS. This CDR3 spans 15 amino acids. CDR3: CASSGGGAGNQPQHF. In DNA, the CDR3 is TGTGCCAGCAGTGGGGGAGGGGCTGGCAATCAGCCCCAGCATTTT. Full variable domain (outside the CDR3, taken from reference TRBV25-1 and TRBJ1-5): EADIYQTPRYLVIGTGKKITLECSQTMGHDKMYWYQQDPGMELHLIHYSYGVNSTEKGDLSSESTVSRIRTEHFPLTLESARPSHTSQYLCASSGGGAGNQPQHFGDGTRLSIL.

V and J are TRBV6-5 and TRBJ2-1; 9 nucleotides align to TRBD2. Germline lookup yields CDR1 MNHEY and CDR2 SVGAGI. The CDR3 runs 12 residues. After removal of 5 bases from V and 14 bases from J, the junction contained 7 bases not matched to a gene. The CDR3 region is CASSRGGAQEFF. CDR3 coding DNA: TGTGCCAGCAGTCGCGGGGGGGCCCAAGAGTTCTTC.

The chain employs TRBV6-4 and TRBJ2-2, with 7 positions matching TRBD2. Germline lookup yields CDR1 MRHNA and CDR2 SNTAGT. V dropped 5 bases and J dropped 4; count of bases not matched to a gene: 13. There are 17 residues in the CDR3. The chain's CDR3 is CASSFSPGGSGTGELFF. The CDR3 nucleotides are TGTGCCAGCAGTTTCTCGCCCGGGGGGAGCGGCACCGGGGAGCTGTTTTTT.

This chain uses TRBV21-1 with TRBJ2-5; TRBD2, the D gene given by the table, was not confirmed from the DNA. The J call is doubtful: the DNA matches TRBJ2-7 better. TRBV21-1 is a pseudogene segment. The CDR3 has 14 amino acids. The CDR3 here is CASSKVERDHEQYF. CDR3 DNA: TGTGCCAGCAGCAAAGTCGAGCGCGACCACGAGCAGTACTTC.

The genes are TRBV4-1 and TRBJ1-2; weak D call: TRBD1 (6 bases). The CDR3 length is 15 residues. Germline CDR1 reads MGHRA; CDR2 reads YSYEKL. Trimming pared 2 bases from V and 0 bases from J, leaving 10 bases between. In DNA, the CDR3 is TGCGCCAGCAGCCAACGAGACAGGCCTAACTATGGCTACACCTTC. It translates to CASSQRDRPNYGYTF.

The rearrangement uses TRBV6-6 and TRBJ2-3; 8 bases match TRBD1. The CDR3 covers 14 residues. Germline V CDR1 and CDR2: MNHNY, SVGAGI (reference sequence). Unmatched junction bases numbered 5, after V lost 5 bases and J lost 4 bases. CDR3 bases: TGTGCCAGCAGTGTCGGGACAGGAGCAGATACGCAGTATTTT. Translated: CASSVGTGADTQYF.

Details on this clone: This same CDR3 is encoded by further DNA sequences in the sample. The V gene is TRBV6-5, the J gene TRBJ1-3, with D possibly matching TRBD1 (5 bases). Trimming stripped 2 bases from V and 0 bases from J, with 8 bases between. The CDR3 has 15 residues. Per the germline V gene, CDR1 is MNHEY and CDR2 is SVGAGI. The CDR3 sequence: CASSYGQVSGNTIYF. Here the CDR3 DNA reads TGTGCCAGCAGTTACGGACAAGTCTCTGGAAACACCATATATTTT.

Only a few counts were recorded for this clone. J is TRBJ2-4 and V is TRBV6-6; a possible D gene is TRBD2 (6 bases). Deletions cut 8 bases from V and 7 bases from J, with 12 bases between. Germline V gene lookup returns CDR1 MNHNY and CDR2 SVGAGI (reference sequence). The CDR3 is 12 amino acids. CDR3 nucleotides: TGTGCCAGCGTGGGAGGATTGAACATTCAGTACTTC. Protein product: CASVGGLNIQYF.

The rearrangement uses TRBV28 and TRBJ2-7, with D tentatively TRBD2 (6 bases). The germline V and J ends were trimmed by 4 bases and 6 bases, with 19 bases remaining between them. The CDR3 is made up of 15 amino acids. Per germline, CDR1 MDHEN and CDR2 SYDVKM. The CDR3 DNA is TGTGCCAGCAGTTATGCCGGAGGGTCCGGGGGCGAGCAGTACTTC. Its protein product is CASSYAGGSGGEQYF.

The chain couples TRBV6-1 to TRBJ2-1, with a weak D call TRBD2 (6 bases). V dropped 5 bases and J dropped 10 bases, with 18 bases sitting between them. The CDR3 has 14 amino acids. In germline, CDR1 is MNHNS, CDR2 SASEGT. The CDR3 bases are TGTGCCAGCAGTCCCGATCGGGGAGGCAGGGAGCAGTTCTTC. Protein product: CASSPDRGGREQFF.

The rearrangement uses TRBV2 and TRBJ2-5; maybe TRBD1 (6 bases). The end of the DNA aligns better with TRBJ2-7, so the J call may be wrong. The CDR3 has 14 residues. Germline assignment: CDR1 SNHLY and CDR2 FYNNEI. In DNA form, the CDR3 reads TGTGCCAGCCTCCACAGGGAATCTACCTACGAGCAGTACTTC. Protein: CASLHRESTYEQYF.

The CDR3: CASTTGVNYGYTF. DNA of the CDR3: TGTGCCAGCACGACAGGGGTTAACTATGGCTACACCTTC. The rearrangement links TRBV6-6 to TRBJ1-2, with 8 bases aligning to TRBD1. This CDR3 has 13 amino acids. After removal of 7 bases from V and 1 base from J, the junction contained 2 bases not matched to a gene. Germline V lookup: CDR1 MNHNY, CDR2 SVGAGI (reference sequence).

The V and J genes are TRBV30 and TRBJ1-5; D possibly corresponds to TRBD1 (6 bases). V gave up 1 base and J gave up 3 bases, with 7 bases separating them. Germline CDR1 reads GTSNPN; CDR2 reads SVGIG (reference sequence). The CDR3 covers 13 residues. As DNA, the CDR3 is TGTGCCTGGAGTGACAGGGACAATCAGCCCCAGCATTTT. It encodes CAWSDRDNQPQHF.

The CDR3 DNA sequence: TGTGCCAGCAGCTTGCCCGGTAGCAATCAGCCCCAGCATTTT. Translating it yields CASSLPGSNQPQHF. The chain links TRBV5-4 to TRBJ1-5; D gene ambiguous. The CDR3 runs 14 residues. Germline CDR1 and CDR2: SGHNT and YYREEE (reference sequence). The V and J ends lost 1 base and 0 bases respectively, with 5 bases between them.